This is a list of T cell receptor beta chains from one sample in a study of graft-versus-host responses after intestinal transplantation. These TCRs are of unknown antigen specificity. Profiled with immunoSEQ multiplex PCR; TCRdb holds only in-frame clones, not every one. The sample contains 78,000 or so clones, about nine tenths of which appear only once. The specimen comprised unstimulated CD8+ T cells sorted from spleen or lymph node cells, sampled before transplant. Receptors originate from a human donor who was the organ donor for an intestinal transplant. CDR3s include the opening cysteine and the closing phenylalanine or tryptophan. A D gene is named only where the DNA matches it firmly. Not every row has a clone size; where given, it reads once, few, many or a size class.

TRBV7-8,.,.,TRBJ2-7,TGTGCCAGCCGGCCCCCGCTAGTTGACGAGCAGTACTTC,CASRPPLVDEQYF
TRBV19,.,.,TRBJ1-4,TGTGCCAGTAGTATTGCGCGTGAAAAACTGTTTTTT,CASSIAREKLFF
TRBV6-5,TRBD1,.,TRBJ2-7,TGTGCCAGCAGTACCAGAACAGGGGGGTACGAGCAGTACTTC,CASSTRTGGYEQYF
TRBV5-1,.,.,TRBJ2-2,TGCGCCAGCAGCTTCTTCTGCCGGCGCACCGGGGAGCTGTTTTTT,CASSFFCRRTGELFF
TRBV27,.,.,TRBJ1-2,TGTGCCAGCAGTTTTTCTCCTGGCTATGGCTACACCTTC,CASSFSPGYGYTF
TRBV30,.,.,TRBJ2-4,TGTGCCTGGAGCGCCGACATAAACAGGGCGACCAGCCCTTTATACAACATTCAGTACTTC,CAWSADINRATSPLYNIQYF
TRBV5-6,.,few,TRBJ2-7,TGTGCCAGCAGCTTGCAGGGGACCTACGAGCAGTACTTC,CASSLQGTYEQYF
TRBV21-1,.,.,TRBJ2-6,TGTGCCAGCTTCACCGGGACATTTGTCTCTGGGGCCAACGTCCTGACTTTC,CASFTGTFVSGANVLTF
TRBV10-1,.,.,TRBJ2-1,TGCGCCAGCAGTGGGGTGGGGGGTTACAATGAGCAGTTCTTC,CASSGVGGYNEQFF
TRBV9,.,.,TRBJ2-3,TGTGCCAGCAGCCGACAGATGGGGGCCACATACACAGATACGCAGTATTTT,CASSRQMGATYTDTQYF
TRBV5-1,TRBD2,.,TRBJ2-7,TGCGCCAGCAGCTTGGGTGCGGGGGGGTACTACGAGCAGTACTTC,CASSLGAGGYYEQYF
TRBV23-1,.,.,TRBJ2-1,TGCGCCAGCAGTCAATCAGACGGACCTGGACACAATGAGCAGTTCTTC,CASSQSDGPGHNEQFF
TRBV27,TRBD2,.,TRBJ2-1,TGTGCCAGCAGTCCGGGGACTAGCGGGTACAATGAGCAGTTCTTC,CASSPGTSGYNEQFF
TRBV6-1,.,few,TRBJ2-7,TGTGCCAGCAGTGACCCGGGGCAGTTACCCTACGAGCAGTACTTC,CASSDPGQLPYEQYF
TRBV4-2,.,.,TRBJ2-3,TGTGCCAGCAGCCCCTCCCAGGGGAGCACAGATACGCAGTATTTT,CASSPSQGSTDTQYF
TRBV6-1,.,.,TRBJ1-1,TGTGCCAGCAGTGAGGGGGGACATAAGAACACTGAAGCTTTCTTT,CASSEGGHKNTEAFF
TRBV5-1,TRBD1,.,TRBJ1-4,TGCGCCAGCAGCTTGTACAGGGGTGATGAAAAACTGTTTTTT,CASSLYRGDEKLFF
TRBV25-1,.,.,TRBJ2-2,TGTGCCAGCAGTGAATTTTTTACGGCGGGCGGGCACGGCGGGGAGCTGTTTTTT,CASSEFFTAGGHGGELFF
TRBV4-1,TRBD2,.,TRBJ2-5,TGCGCCAGCAGCCAAAGGACCCAACTAGCGGGGGGCCAAGAGACCCAGTACTTC,CASSQRTQLAGGQETQYF
TRBV29-1,.,.,TRBJ1-1,TGCAGCGTCCAGGCCTTCATTACTGAAGCTTTCTTT,CSVQAFITEAFF
TRBV2,.,.,TRBJ2-5,TGTGCCAGCAGTGAACCAACCTTGGAGGGACCGGGACGGGAGACCCAGTACTTC,CASSEPTLEGPGRETQYF
TRBV2,.,.,TRBJ2-2,TGTGCCAGCAGCGGAGGGGGGAGCACCGGGGAGCTGTTTTTT,CASSGGGSTGELFF
TRBV5-1,TRBD1,.,TRBJ1-1,TGCGCCAGCAGCACCGAAAACCCTTACAGGGGGCGCGGGTTGAACACTGAAGCTTTCTTT,CASSTENPYRGRGLNTEAFF
TRBV6-5,.,.,TRBJ1-2,TGTGCCAGCAGTTACTCGAGGAGCGGGACAAACTATGGCTACACCTTC,CASSYSRSGTNYGYTF
TRBV6-4,TRBD1,.,TRBJ2-7,TGTGCCAGCAGTGACGGGGGACAGAGCTCCTACGAGCAGTACTTC,CASSDGGQSSYEQYF
TRBV7-2,.,.,TRBJ1-5,TGTGCCAGCAGCCCCACCCCCGGCAGGGTCTATCAGCCCCAGCATTTT,CASSPTPGRVYQPQHF
TRBV6-1,TRBD1,.,TRBJ2-7,TGTGCCAGCAGTGAAGGGACAGGTTTCTACGAGCAGTACTTC,CASSEGTGFYEQYF
TRBV27,.,.,TRBJ1-2,TGTGCCAGCAGCCCATTACAGGGTTCTAACTATGGCTACACCTTC,CASSPLQGSNYGYTF
TRBV6-6,TRBD2,once,TRBJ2-1,TGTGCCAGCAGTTACTCGATACTAGCGGGGAATGAGCAGTTCTTC,CASSYSILAGNEQFF
TRBV5-8,TRBD1,.,TRBJ2-7,TGTGCCAGCAGCTTAATTCCGGGATCGGGACAGGGGGGCGACTACGAGCAGTACTTC,CASSLIPGSGQGGDYEQYF
TRBV5-1,TRBD1,.,TRBJ1-5,TGCGCCAGCAGCCCCGGGACAGGGGTTCAGCCCCAGCATTTT,CASSPGTGVQPQHF
TRBV7-3,.,.,TRBJ2-3,TGTGCCAGCAGCTTAACGGCGCTCCTGGGTACGCAGTATTTT,CASSLTALLGTQYF
TRBV5-6,.,.,TRBJ2-3,TGTGCCAGCAGCTTGGTAGTACAGGGGAGGAATACGCAGTATTTT,CASSLVVQGRNTQYF